This TCR beta chain was obtained from a study of cytomegalovirus exposure and HLA in healthy donors. On this clone: Its antigen is still unknown.

Primers for the PCR totalled 60 Vbeta and 13 Jbeta. The table came from immunoSEQ multiplex PCR; TCRdb's copy has only in-frame clones and leaves some out. The sample gives about 130,000 clones, about 78% of which show up once; 3% to 4% is in the top ten. Losses at the gene ends were 0 bases for V and 3 bases for J; bases not matched to a gene: 1. The CDR3 has 15 residues. Germline V CDR1 and CDR2: SGHNT, YENEEA. Study results and limitations: When analyzed later, a missense DCLRE1C variant was found to be linked to TCR beta V- and J-gene trimming.

Input material: PBMCs. The receptor was derived from a man aged 25 to 40 in good health and CMV-seronegative. The chain links TRBV11-3 to TRBJ2-7, with 11 positions matching TRBD1. The CDR3, as DNA: TGTGCCAGCAGCTTAGAGGGACAGGGGGACTACGAGCAGTACTTC. Its translation: CASSLEGQGDYEQYF. The variable domain in full, completed from reference TRBV11-3 and TRBJ2-7, reads EAGVVQSPRYKIIEKKQPVAFWCNPISGHNTLYWYLQNLGQGPELLIRYENEEAVDDSQLPKDRFSAERLKGVDSTLKIQPAELGDSAVYLCASSLEGQGDYEQYFGPGTRLTVT.